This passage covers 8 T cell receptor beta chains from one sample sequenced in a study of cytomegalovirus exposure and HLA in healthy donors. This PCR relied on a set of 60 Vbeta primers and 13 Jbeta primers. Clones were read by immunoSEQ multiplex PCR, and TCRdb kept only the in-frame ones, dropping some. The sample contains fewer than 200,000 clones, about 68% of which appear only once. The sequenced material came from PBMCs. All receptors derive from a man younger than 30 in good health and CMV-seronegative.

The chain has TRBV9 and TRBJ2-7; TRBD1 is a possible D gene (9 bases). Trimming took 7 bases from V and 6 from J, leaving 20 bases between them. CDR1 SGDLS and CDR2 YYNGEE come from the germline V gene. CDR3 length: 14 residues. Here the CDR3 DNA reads TGTGCCAGCGCACAGGGGGCTAGCGGGCCCGAGCAGTACTTC. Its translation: CASAQGASGPEQYF.

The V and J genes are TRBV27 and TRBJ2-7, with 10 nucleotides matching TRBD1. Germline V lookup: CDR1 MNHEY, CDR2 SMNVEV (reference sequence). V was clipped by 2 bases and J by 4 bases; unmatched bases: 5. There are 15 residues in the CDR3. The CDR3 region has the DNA TGTGCCAGCAGTTTAGGAGGGACAGGGGCTTACGAGCAGTACTTC. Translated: CASSLGGTGAYEQYF.

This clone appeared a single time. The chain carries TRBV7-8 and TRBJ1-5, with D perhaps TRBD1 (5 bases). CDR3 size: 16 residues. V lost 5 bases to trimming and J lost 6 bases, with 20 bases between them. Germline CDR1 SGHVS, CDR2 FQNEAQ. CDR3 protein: CASSPRGYTGSQPQHF. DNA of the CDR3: TGTGCCAGCAGCCCAAGAGGCTACACAGGCTCTCAGCCCCAGCATTTT.

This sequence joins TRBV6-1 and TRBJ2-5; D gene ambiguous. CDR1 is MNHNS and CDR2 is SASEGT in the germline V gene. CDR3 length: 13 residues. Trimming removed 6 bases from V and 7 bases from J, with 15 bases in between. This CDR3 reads CASSPSQATTQYF. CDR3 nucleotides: TGTGCCAGCAGCCCGTCCCAGGCGACGACCCAGTACTTC.

The CDR3 spells CASSTGGKNIQYF. CDR3 sequence (DNA): TGTGCCAGTAGCACAGGGGGCAAAAACATTCAGTACTTC. This rearrangement joins TRBV19 to TRBJ2-4, with 8 bases that match TRBD1. Per the germline V gene, CDR1 is LNHDA and CDR2 is SQIVND (reference sequence). The CDR3 is 13 amino acids. Trimming at V came to 6 bases and at J to 3 bases, leaving 1 base not matched to a gene.

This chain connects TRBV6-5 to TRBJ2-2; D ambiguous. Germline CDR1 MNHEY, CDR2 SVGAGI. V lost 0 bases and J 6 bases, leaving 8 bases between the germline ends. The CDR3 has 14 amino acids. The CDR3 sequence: CASSYSSRAGELFF. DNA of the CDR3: TGTGCCAGCAGTTACTCGTCTCGTGCCGGGGAGCTGTTTTTT.

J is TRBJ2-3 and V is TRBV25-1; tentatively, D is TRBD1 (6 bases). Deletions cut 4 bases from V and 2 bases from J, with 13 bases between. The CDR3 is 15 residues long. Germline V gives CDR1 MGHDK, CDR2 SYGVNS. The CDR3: CASSGRDMITDTQYF. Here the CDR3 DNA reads TGTGCCAGCAGTGGCCGGGACATGATCACAGATACGCAGTATTTT. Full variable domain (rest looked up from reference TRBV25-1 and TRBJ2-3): EADIYQTPRYLVIGTGKKITLECSQTMGHDKMYWYQQDPGMELHLIHYSYGVNSTEKGDLSSESTVSRIRTEHFPLTLESARPSHTSQYLCASSGRDMITDTQYFGPGTRLTVL.

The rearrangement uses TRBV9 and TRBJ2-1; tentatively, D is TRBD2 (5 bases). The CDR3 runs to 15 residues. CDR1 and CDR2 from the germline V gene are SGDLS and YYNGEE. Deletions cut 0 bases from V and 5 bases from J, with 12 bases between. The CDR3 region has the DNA TGTGCCAGCAGCGTAGAGGGTAGCGCTAACAATGAGCAGTTCTTC. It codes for CASSVEGSANNEQFF. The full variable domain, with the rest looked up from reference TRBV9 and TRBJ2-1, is DSGVTQTPKHLITATGQRVTLRCSPRSGDLSVYWYQQSLDQGLQFLIQYYNGEERAKGNILERFSAQQFPDLHSELNLSSLELGDSALYFCASSVEGSANNEQFFGPGTRLTVL.